This TCR beta chain appears in the sequencing data of a study of radiation and T cells in renal cell carcinoma (dated by TCRdb to between 2020 and 2021). Regarding the complete study: Samples came from a clinical trial, in which primary renal cell carcinomas received 15 Gy stereotactic body radiation therapy followed by nephrectomy 4 weeks later. A total of under 60 samples underwent TCR beta sequencing, made up of 25 or so tumors and some 27 peripheral blood samples. In the approximately 53 samples combined, 4,016,671 unique CDR3 nucleotide sequences were found, encoding approximately 2,800,000 unique CDR3 amino acid sequences. General findings and caveats noted by the study authors: Because the trial had a single-armed design, the trial could not examine how radiation dose or scheduling affected the TCR repertoire. An increase in top tumor clonotypes in blood was observed from baseline to 2 weeks post-radiation, followed by contraction by 4 weeks, which was taken to suggest transient expansion of tumor-resident clones. Tracking of blood repertoire dynamics stopped at about 27 days after treatment, with no follow-up past that point. Because no pretreatment tumor biopsies were available, whether clonotypes were present in the tumor at baseline could not be determined.

TCR beta libraries were generated from genomic DNA with the immunoSEQ kit, following the manufacturer's recommendations. To prepare libraries, a first multiplex PCR with proprietary primers was run, followed by a second PCR that added unique barcodes, and a bead cleanup was done after each round. Each sample batch included a kit-provided positive control reaction and a negative control reaction. The final libraries were assessed on an Agilent 4200 TapeStation D1000 ScreenTape, pooled by volume, and quantified by qPCR. An Illumina NextSeq500 fitted with a MidOutput 150-cycle cartridge performed the sequencing, running 156 Read1 cycles and 15 Index1 cycles with the kit's custom primers. The pooled library was loaded at roughly 0.98 pM with a roughly 20% PhiX control spike-in. The original methods were these. Vendor-processed data were analyzed in R, and a clonotype was defined as all T cells sharing the same CDR3 nucleotide sequence. In the clone abundance analyses, frequencies in each sample were normalized to that sample's 10,000 most abundant clones. Public T cell clones, which averaged fewer than five per sample, were removed prior to analysis. Tumor-enriched and baseline blood-enriched clonotypes were defined by at least a 32-fold difference in abundance between compartments. A beta-binomial differential abundance model was applied to find clonotypes that expanded or contracted between blood time points. Similarity between tumor and blood repertoires was quantified using the Baroni-Urbani and Buser coefficient, and groups were compared with two-tailed Wilcoxon tests in R. TCRdb re-hosts the immuneACCESS table, in-frame sequences only. Its copies lack some clones; in the studies checked, an unresolved V gene accounts for under half of them, and the cause for the rest is not known. The V and J calls and the clone size are those of that table, but D and trimming were determined from the DNA. For this sample there are 130,000 to 150,000 clones; roughly 88% appear just once. The ten largest clones capture about 12% of the sample.

In regard to this clone: Its specific antigen is unknown. The record has no base qualities; no much larger clone is one base away.

The CDR3 starts with the cysteine, ends with the phenylalanine, and has 15 residues. Just CDR3 DNA is preserved here, 45 bases in frame from base 1. Based on the germline V gene (reference sequence), the CDR1 and CDR2 sequences are SGHNT and YYREEE. Relative to germline, V is missing 4 bases and J is missing 1 base, with 6 bases of the junction outside any gene match. According to the study, the label for this sample's time point signals: baseline pretreatment blood. According to the study, the label for this sample's treatment or condition signals: 15 Gy SBRT to primary tumor, nephrectomy 4 weeks later. To track tumor-enriched clonotypes, serial peripheral blood was sampled from radiation-treated patients at baseline and at 2 weeks and 4 weeks after SBRT. Every patient had renal cell carcinoma of clear cell pathology. The QIAamp DNA Blood Mini Kit (Qiagen) was used to prepare genomic DNA for TCR sequencing. The analyses included only samples that passed all quality control checks.

Rearrangement joined TRBV5-4 to TRBJ2-7, and 9 junction bases match TRBD1. This TCR was recovered from a woman aged 45-65 years with renal cell carcinoma. Sequencing used blood, obtained from a patient whose treatment included radiotherapy and nephrectomy. The CDR3 amino acid sequence is: CASSQGDRVSYEQYF. The base sequence is TGTGCCAGCAGCCAGGGGGACAGGGTATCCTACGAGCAGTACTTC. The full variable domain, with segments outside the CDR3 supplied by the reference TRBV5-4 and TRBJ2-7 proteins, appears as ETGVTQSPTHLIKTRGQQVTLRCSSQSGHNTVSWYQQALGQGPQFIFQYYREEENGRGNFPPRFSGLQFPNYSSELNVNALELDDSALYLCASSQGDRVSYEQYFGPGTRLTVT.